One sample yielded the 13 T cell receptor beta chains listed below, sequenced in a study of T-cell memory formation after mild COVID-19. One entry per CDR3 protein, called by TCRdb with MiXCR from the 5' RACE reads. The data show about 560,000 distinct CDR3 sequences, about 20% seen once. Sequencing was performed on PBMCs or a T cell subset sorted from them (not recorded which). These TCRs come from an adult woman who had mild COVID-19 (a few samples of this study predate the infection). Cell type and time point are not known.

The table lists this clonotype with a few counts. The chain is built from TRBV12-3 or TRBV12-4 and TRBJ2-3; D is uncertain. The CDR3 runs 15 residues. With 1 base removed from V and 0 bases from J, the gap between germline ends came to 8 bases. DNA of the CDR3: TGTGCCAGCAGTTTAGGGTCCAGAAGCACAGATACGCAGTATTTT. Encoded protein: CASSLGSRSTDTQYF.

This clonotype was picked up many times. CDR3: CSVVALAGSHEQYF. The CDR3 DNA follows: TGCAGCGTTGTTGCACTAGCGGGATCTCACGAGCAGTACTTC. J is TRBJ2-7 and V is TRBV29-1, with TRBD2 identical over 10 bases. The CDR3 length is 14 residues. J gave up 5 bases and V 4 bases, and 8 bases lay outside the gene matches. Germline lookup yields CDR1 SQVTM and CDR2 ANQGSEA.

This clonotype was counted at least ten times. CDR3 region: CASSETSGRADTQYF. The CDR3 nucleotides read TGTGCCAGCAGTGAGACTAGCGGGAGGGCAGATACGCAGTATTTT. This rearrangement joins TRBV6-4 to TRBJ2-3; 14 bases align to TRBD2. Germline-derived CDR1 and CDR2 are MRHNA and SNTAGT. The V and J ends lost 3 bases and 4 bases, in that order; junction bases with no gene match: 0. This CDR3 spans 15 amino acids.

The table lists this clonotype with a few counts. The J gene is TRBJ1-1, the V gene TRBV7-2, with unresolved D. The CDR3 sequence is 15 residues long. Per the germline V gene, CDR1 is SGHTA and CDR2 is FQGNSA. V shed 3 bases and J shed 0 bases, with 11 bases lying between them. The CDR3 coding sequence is TGTGCCAGCAGCTTGAGTGTCCGCATGAACACTGAAGCTTTCTTT. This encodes CASSLSVRMNTEAFF.

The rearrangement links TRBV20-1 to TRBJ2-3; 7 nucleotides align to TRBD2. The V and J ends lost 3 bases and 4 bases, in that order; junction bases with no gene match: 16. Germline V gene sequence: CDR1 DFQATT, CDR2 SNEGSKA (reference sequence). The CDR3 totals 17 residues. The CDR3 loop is CSASSSFLAVGPDTQYF. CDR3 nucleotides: TGCAGTGCTAGTAGTTCCTTTCTAGCGGTTGGACCAGATACGCAGTATTTT.

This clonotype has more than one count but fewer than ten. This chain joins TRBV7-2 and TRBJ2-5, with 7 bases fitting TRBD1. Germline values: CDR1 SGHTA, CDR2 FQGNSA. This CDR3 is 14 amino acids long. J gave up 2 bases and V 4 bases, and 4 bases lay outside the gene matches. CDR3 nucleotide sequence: TGTGCCAGCAGCTCTCCGGGACAGCAAGAGACCCAGTACTTC. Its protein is CASSSPGQQETQYF.

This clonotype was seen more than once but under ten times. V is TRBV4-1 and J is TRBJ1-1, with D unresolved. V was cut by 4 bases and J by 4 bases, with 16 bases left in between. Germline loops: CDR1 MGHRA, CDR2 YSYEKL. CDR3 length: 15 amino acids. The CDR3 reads CASSRPGPVGTEAFF. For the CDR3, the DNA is TGCGCCAGCAGCCGCCCCGGACCGGTGGGCACTGAAGCTTTCTTT.

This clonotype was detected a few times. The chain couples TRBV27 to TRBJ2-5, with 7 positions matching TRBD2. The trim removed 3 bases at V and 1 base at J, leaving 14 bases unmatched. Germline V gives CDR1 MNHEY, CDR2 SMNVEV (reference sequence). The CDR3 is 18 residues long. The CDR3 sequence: CASSFRAGVRRSQETQYF. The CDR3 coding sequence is TGTGCCAGCAGTTTTCGGGCGGGAGTACGTAGGAGCCAAGAGACCCAGTACTTC.

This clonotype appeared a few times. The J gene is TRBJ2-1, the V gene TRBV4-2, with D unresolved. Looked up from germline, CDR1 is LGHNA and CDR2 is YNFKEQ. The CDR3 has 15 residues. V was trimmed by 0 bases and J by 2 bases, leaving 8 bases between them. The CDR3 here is CASSQDRPTYNEQFF. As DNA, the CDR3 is TGTGCCAGCAGCCAAGATCGTCCAACCTACAATGAGCAGTTCTTC.

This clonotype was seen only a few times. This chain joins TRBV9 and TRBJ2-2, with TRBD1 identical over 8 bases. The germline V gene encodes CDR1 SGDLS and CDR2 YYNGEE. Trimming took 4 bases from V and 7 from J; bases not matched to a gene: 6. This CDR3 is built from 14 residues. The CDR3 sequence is CASSSTGEGGELFF. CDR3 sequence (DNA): TGTGCCAGCAGCTCGACAGGGGAAGGCGGGGAGCTGTTTTTT.

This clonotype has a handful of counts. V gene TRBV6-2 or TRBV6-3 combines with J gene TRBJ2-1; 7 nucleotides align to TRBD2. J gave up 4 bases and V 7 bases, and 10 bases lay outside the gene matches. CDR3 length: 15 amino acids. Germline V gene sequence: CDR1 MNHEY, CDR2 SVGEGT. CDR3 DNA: TGTGCCAGCACCAACAGCGGGAAGGGTTACAATGAGCAGTTCTTC. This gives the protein CASTNSGKGYNEQFF.

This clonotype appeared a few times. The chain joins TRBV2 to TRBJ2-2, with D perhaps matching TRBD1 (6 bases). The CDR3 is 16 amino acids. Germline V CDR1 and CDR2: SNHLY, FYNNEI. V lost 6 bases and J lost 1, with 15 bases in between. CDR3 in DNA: TGTGCCAGCAGAATGGGACATCTACTGAACACCGGGGAGCTGTTTTTT. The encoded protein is CASRMGHLLNTGELFF.

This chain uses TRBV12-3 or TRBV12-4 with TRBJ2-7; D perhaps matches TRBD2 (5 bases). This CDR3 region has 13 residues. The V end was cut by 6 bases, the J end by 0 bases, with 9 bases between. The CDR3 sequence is CASRTGSSYEQYF. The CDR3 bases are TGTGCCAGCAGGACGGGGAGCTCCTACGAGCAGTACTTC.